This T cell receptor beta chain stems from a study of blood T cells in healthy people across ages. Study results and caveats: A strong correlation was found between TCR beta diversity and the percentage of naive T cells. The long-lived group displayed more naive CD4+ cells, plus higher diversity, than the aged donors did. Since the PBMCs were unsorted, naive and antigen-experienced cells could not be conclusively compared.

In terms of origin and age, donors were healthy Caucasian individuals from Russia aged about 6 to 95. As to this clonotype: Its cognate antigen is unknown.

The second PCR ran roughly 6 to 11 cycles with a sample-barcoded 5' primer and J-beta primers. TCRdb processed the 5' RACE reads anew with MiXCR; each CDR3 protein has one entry. The table records about 1 million distinct CDR3 sequences, more than 40% of them present only once. CDR1 and CDR2 from the germline V gene are MDHEN and SYDVKM. CDR3 size: 12 residues. The TCR originated in a woman in her sixties or seventies in good health. The sample taken for sequencing was blood. This sequence joins TRBV28 and TRBJ2-5; the match to TRBD1 covers 12 bases. The last part of the DNA fits TRBJ2-7 better; the J call may be wrong. DNA for the CDR3: TGTGCCATTGGGACAGGGGGCAACGAGCAGTACTTC. Translation: CAIGTGGNEQYF.